One and the same sample provided the 8 T cell receptor beta chains below, sequenced in a study of cytomegalovirus exposure and HLA in healthy donors. This PCR relied on a set of 60 Vbeta primers and 13 Jbeta primers. Libraries were prepared by immunoSEQ multiplex PCR; TCRdb keeps only in-frame clonotypes and omits some of them. The sample records around 90,000 clones, roughly 85% being singletons. Sequenced material: PBMCs. Every receptor here comes from a man aged 40-49 years in good health and CMV-seropositive.

With regard to this clone: Other DNA sequences in this specimen translate into the identical CDR3. This sequence joins TRBV5-1 and TRBJ2-5; TRBD1 might be the D (7 bases). CDR3 length: 14 residues. The V gene lost 1 base and the J gene lost 3 bases, with 10 bases spanning the gap. Germline CDR1 and CDR2: SGHRS and YFSETQ. The CDR3 bases are TGCGCCAGCAGCTTGAGCAGGGGGGAAGAGACCCAGTACTTC. It yields the protein CASSLSRGEETQYF.

The chain couples TRBV29-1 to TRBJ1-2, with a weak D call TRBD1 (6 bases). Trimming cost V 7 bases and J 7 bases, with 13 bases left between them. CDR3 length equals 11 residues. CDR1 is SQVTM, CDR2 ANQGSEA, per germline. CDR3 nucleotides: TGCAGCGGGTACAGGGAGGGTGGCTACACCTTC. Its translation is CSGYREGGYTF. Looking up the rest from reference TRBV29-1 and TRBJ1-2 gives the full variable domain: SAVISQKPSRDICQRGTSLTIQCQVDSQVTMMFWYRQQPGQSLTLIATANQGSEATYESGFVIDKFPISRPNLTFSTLTVSNMSPEDSSIYLCSGYREGGYTFGSGTRLTVV.

CDR3 nucleotides: TGTGCCAGCAGTTCTCCCGGGACTAGCGGGGGAGTAATCAATGAGCAGTTCTTC. It specifies CASSSPGTSGGVINEQFF. The rearrangement uses TRBV27 and TRBJ2-1; 14 bases align to TRBD2. The CDR3 is 18 amino acids. After removal of 4 bases from V and 6 bases from J, the junction contained 11 bases not matched to a gene. The V gene's germline CDR1 is MNHEY and CDR2 SMNVEV (reference sequence).

V is TRBV7-6 and J is TRBJ2-5; possible D gene TRBD2, 7 bases. Trimming pared 5 bases from V and 4 bases from J, leaving 14 bases between. The germline V gene encodes CDR1 SGHVS and CDR2 FNYEAQ. The CDR3 loop spans 14 amino acids. The CDR3 DNA follows: TGTGCCAGCAGCCCGGGGGGCTCTAGAGAGACCCAGTACTTC. Residues: CASSPGGSRETQYF.

The chain joins TRBV27 to TRBJ1-5; D gene unclear. CDR1 MNHEY and CDR2 SMNVEV come from the germline V gene (reference sequence). This CDR3 has 13 residues. V lost 7 bases and J lost 2, with 9 bases in between. As DNA, the CDR3 is TGTGCCAGCAAGCCCTCGGGCAATCAGCCCCAGCATTTT. This sequence encodes CASKPSGNQPQHF.

This chain connects TRBV2 to TRBJ1-2; 10 bases are a match to TRBD1. From germline, CDR1 is SNHLY and CDR2 FYNNEI. The CDR3 has 15 amino acids. V trimming: 2 bases; J trimming: 4 bases; junction bases outside the gene matches: 4. The CDR3 DNA reads as TGTGCCAGCAGTGAATCGACAGGGGGCCTCTATGGCTACACCTTC. Encoded protein: CASSESTGGLYGYTF.

The rearrangement links TRBV27 to TRBJ1-5, with D possibly being TRBD1 (5 bases). CDR3 length: 16 residues. V lost 5 bases and J lost 0, with 14 bases in between. Germline V gene sequence: CDR1 MNHEY, CDR2 SMNVEV (reference sequence). The DNA for the CDR3 is TGTGCCAGCAGTCCCGACAGTTACTATAGCAATCAGCCCCAGCATTTT. This sequence encodes CASSPDSYYSNQPQHF.

The genes are TRBV7-6 and TRBJ2-3; maybe TRBD2 (7 bases). The V and J ends lost 5 bases and 1 base respectively, with 16 bases between them. The CDR3 totals 16 residues. Germline assignment: CDR1 SGHVS and CDR2 FNYEAQ. DNA of the CDR3: TGTGCCAGCAGCCTAGGTCCGGGGGGCGGCACAGATACGCAGTATTTT. This gives the protein CASSLGPGGGTDTQYF.